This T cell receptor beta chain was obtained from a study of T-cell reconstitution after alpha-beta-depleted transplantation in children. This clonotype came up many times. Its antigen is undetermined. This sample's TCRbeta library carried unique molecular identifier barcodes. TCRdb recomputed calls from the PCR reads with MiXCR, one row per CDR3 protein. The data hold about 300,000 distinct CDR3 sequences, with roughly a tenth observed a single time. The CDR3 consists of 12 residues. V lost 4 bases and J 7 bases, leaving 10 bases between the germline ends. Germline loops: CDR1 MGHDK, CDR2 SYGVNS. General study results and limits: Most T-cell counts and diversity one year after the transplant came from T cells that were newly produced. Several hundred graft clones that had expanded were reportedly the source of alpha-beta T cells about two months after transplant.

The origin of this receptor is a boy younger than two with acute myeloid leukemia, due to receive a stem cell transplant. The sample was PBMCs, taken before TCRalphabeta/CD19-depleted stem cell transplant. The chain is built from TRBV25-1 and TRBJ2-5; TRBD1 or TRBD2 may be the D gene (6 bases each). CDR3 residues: CASSAQGGTQYF. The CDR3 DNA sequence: TGTGCCAGCAGTGCACAGGGAGGGACCCAGTACTTC.